This T cell receptor beta chain was identified in a study of OX40 agonist ivuxolimab in advanced cancers. The V gene end was trimmed by 7 bases and the J gene end by 0 bases; junction bases not matched to a gene: 12. The CDR3 extends over 15 amino acids. From germline, CDR1 is SQVTM and CDR2 ANQGSEA. Clones were read by immunoSEQ multiplex PCR, and TCRdb kept only the in-frame ones, dropping some. The table includes 100,000 or so clones, approximately 90% detected once. This chain connects TRBV29-1 to TRBJ2-7, with TRBD1 matching 7 bases. The sample was CD4+ or CD8+ T cells sorted from blood, taken in a trial of the OX40 agonist ivuxolimab. This clonotype was obtained from an adult with an advanced solid tumor such as melanoma, head and neck, liver or kidney cancer. The CDR3 bases are TGCAGCGCCGTAAGAGGGACAGCCAGCTCCTACGAGCAGTACTTC. Translation gives CSAVRGTASSYEQYF.